The rows below give T cell receptor beta chains drawn from one sample of a study of blood T cell repertoires in COVID-19. TCRdb's table, derived via immunoSEQ multiplex PCR, lists solely in-frame clones and lacks some. Found here are some 270,000 clones, around nine tenths of them singletons; the top ten hold 2% to 2.5%. The sample consisted of peripheral blood. These receptors came from a middle-aged man with acute or convalescent COVID-19. Each CDR3 is given with its conserved first and last residue. Each record gives: D gene, J gene, clone size, V gene, CDR3 protein, CDR3 DNA. D genes are given only for firm matches. Not all rows give a size; the values are once, few, many and, for expanded clones, a class.

>TRBD1|TRBJ1-2|NA|TRBV2
CASGDRANYGYTF
TGTGCCAGCGGTGACAGGGCCAACTATGGCTACACCTTC
>NA|TRBJ1-3|NA|TRBV5-1
CASSSQGGDGNTIYF
TGCGCCAGCAGCTCACAGGGAGGGGACGGAAACACCATATATTTT
>NA|TRBJ2-3|NA|TRBV14
CASSPKTDTQYF
TGTGCCAGCAGCCCTAAAACAGATACGCAGTATTTT
>NA|TRBJ1-2|NA|TRBV3-1/TRBV3-2
CASSQTGFYGYTF
TGTGCCAGCAGCCAAACGGGATTCTATGGCTACACCTTC
>NA|TRBJ1-5|NA|TRBV10-2
CASSGYRDSSNQPQHF
TGCGCCAGCAGCGGATACAGGGATTCTAGCAATCAGCCCCAGCATTTT
>NA|TRBJ1-2|NA|TRBV20-1
CRGRGASGYTF
TGCAGGGGCCGGGGGGCTAGCGGCTACACCTTC
>NA|TRBJ2-5|NA|TRBV10-3
CAISESREAAAETQYF
TGTGCCATCAGTGAGTCGAGAGAGGCTGCCGCGGAGACCCAGTACTTC
>TRBD1|TRBJ1-5|NA|TRBV6-5
CASRPGTGTGQPQHF
TGTGCCAGCAGGCCCGGGACAGGGACGGGCCAGCCCCAGCATTTT
>NA|TRBJ1-1|once|TRBV9
CASSVGGFLNTEAFF
TGTGCCAGCAGCGTAGGAGGATTCCTGAACACTGAAGCTTTCTTT
>TRBD1|TRBJ1-2|NA|TRBV10-3
CAISESGDRELTYGYTF
TGTGCCATCAGTGAGTCAGGTGACAGGGAGCTGACCTATGGCTACACCTTC
>NA|TRBJ1-2|NA|TRBV19
CASSISSPFYGYTF
TGTGCCAGTAGTATATCCAGTCCGTTCTATGGCTACACCTTC
>NA|TRBJ2-2|NA|TRBV4-2
CASSQGGPNTGELFF
TGTGCCAGCAGCCAGGGGGGGCCAAACACCGGGGAGCTGTTTTTT
>NA|TRBJ1-2|NA|TRBV5-8
CASSWYTGANYGYTF
TGTGCCAGCAGCTGGTATACAGGAGCTAACTATGGCTACACCTTC
>TRBD1|TRBJ1-2|NA|TRBV2
CASSPGQGTYGYTF
TGTGCCAGCAGCCCCGGACAGGGCACCTATGGCTACACCTTC
>NA|TRBJ1-1|NA|TRBV10-1
CASSDPGGIKAFF
TGCGCCAGCAGTGACCCGGGGGGTATCAAAGCTTTCTTT
>NA|TRBJ2-7|NA|TRBV20-1
CSASSPFGVDEQYF
TGCAGTGCTAGTAGTCCCTTCGGGGTAGACGAGCAGTACTTC
>NA|TRBJ2-1|NA|TRBV19
CASSPSLLYNEQFF
TGTGCCAGTAGTCCCTCCCTCTTATACAATGAGCAGTTCTTC
>TRBD2|TRBJ2-5|NA|TRBV5-1
CASSLGGGGPQETQYF
TGCGCCAGCAGCTTGGGGGGCGGGGGGCCCCAAGAGACCCAGTACTTC
>NA|TRBJ1-1|NA|TRBV5-1
CASRQTGTNTEAFF
TGCGCCAGCAGACAGACAGGAACGAACACTGAAGCTTTCTTT
>NA|TRBJ2-2|NA|TRBV5-1
CASRLWSQNTGELFF
TGCGCCAGCAGGCTTTGGAGCCAGAACACCGGGGAGCTGTTTTTT
>NA|TRBJ1-2|NA|TRBV5-1
CASSLNTRQIAPPTF
TGCGCCAGCAGCTTGAATACCCGACAAATTGCCCCCCCCACCTTC
>NA|TRBJ1-3|NA|TRBV18
CATAGRNTIYF
TGTGCCACCGCGGGGAGAAACACCATATATTTT
>NA|TRBJ2-1|few|TRBV24-1
CATSDPKGSSYNEQFF
TGTGCCACCAGTGACCCGAAAGGGAGCTCCTACAATGAGCAGTTCTTC
>NA|TRBJ1-2|NA|TRBV5-6
CASSSLSGHYGYTF
TGTGCCAGCAGCTCCCTTTCAGGGCACTATGGCTACACCTTC
>NA|TRBJ1-1|NA|TRBV5-5
CASSPRQAPENTEAFF
TGTGCCAGCAGCCCCAGACAGGCCCCCGAGAACACTGAAGCTTTCTTT
>NA|TRBJ1-5|NA|TRBV9
CASSASSGGNQPQHF
TGTGCCAGCAGCGCTAGTTCCGGGGGTAATCAGCCCCAGCATTTT
>NA|TRBJ2-2|NA|TRBV24-1
CATSASGNPNTGELFF
TGTGCCACCAGTGCGTCAGGAAACCCGAACACCGGGGAGCTGTTTTTT
>NA|TRBJ1-1|NA|TRBV7-9
CASSLSEREAFF
TGTGCCAGCAGCCTCTCCGAGCGTGAAGCTTTCTTT
>NA|TRBJ1-1|once|TRBV6-5
CASSYWQFAMNTEAFF
TGTGCCAGCAGTTACTGGCAGTTCGCCATGAACACTGAAGCTTTCTTT
>NA|TRBJ2-3|NA|TRBV5-1
CASSLAGGQLITSDTQYF
TGCGCCAGCAGCTTGGCCGGAGGGCAGCTAATAACCTCAGATACGCAGTATTTT
>TRBD1|TRBJ1-2|NA|TRBV3-1/TRBV3-2
CASSQGTGRRYGYTF
TGTGCCAGCAGCCAAGGGACAGGGCGACGGTATGGCTACACCTTC
>NA|TRBJ2-5|NA|TRBV7-3
CASSLRRGETQYF
TGTGCCAGCAGCTTAAGGAGGGGAGAGACCCAGTACTTC
>NA|TRBJ2-7|few|TRBV11-2
CASSPVLHSSEQYF
TGTGCCAGCAGCCCTGTGCTCCATAGTAGTGAGCAGTACTTC
>NA|TRBJ1-3|NA|TRBV18
CASSPVAGRGNTIYF
TGTGCCAGCTCACCAGTGGCAGGCCGTGGAAACACCATATATTTT
>TRBD1|TRBJ1-1|NA|TRBV27
CASSLQGGSNTEAFF
TGTGCCAGCAGTTTACAAGGGGGCTCGAACACTGAAGCTTTCTTT
>NA|TRBJ1-6|NA|TRBV5-1
CASSLEGGIPYNSPLHF
TGCGCCAGCAGCTTGGAAGGAGGGATCCCCTATAATTCACCCCTCCACTTT